This T cell receptor beta chain was sequenced for a study of cytomegalovirus exposure and HLA in healthy donors. Study-level results: The productive fraction for most TCR beta V segments was about 87% or about 30% in an earlier analysis.

Points on this clone: Its antigen remains unidentified.

The study ran its PCR with 60 Vbeta and 13 Jbeta primers. This table comes from immunoSEQ multiplex PCR, and its TCRdb copy is limited to in-frame clones, with some not included. The sample has fewer than 200,000 clones; under 85% are singletons. The receptor's source is a man in his fifties or sixties in good health and CMV-seronegative. The sequenced sample was PBMCs.

In nucleotides, the CDR3 is TGTGCCAGCAGCTTAGGGGGACAGGAGGGGGAGACCCAGTACTTC. It specifies CASSLGGQEGETQYF. The J gene is TRBJ2-5, the V gene TRBV7-2; 8 bases agree with TRBD1. This CDR3 region has 15 residues. Germline values: CDR1 SGHTA, CDR2 FQGNSA. The J segment lost 5 bases and the V segment lost 1 base, leaving 6 bases of the junction unmatched. The full variable domain, rest sourced from reference TRBV7-2 and TRBJ2-5, is GAGVSQSPSNKVTEKGKDVELRCDPISGHTALYWYRQSLGQGLEFLIYFQGNSAPDKSGLPSDRFSAERTGGSVSTLTIQRTQQEDSAVYLCASSLGGQEGETQYFGPGTRLLVL.